Described below is a single TCR beta chain sequence and its context. Its antigen remains unidentified. TCRdb's copy holds only in-frame clones and misses some; the assay was immunoSEQ multiplex PCR. The sample records a few hundred thousand clones, about nine tenths being singletons. This CDR3 spans 16 amino acids. V lost 1 base, J lost 3 bases, and 8 bases stayed unmatched. Germline V gives CDR1 LNHNV, CDR2 YYDKDF (reference sequence). This entry comes from a study of cytomegalovirus exposure and HLA in healthy donors. Turning to the study itself: In a later analysis, the roughly 120 validation repertoires were reported to have used the same platform as the 600 to 800 first-cohort repertoires. Study-wide points: The tendency of first-cohort TCR clusters to co-occur in the 100 to 150 validation repertoires emerged from a later analysis.

The donors were members of the validation cohort, which comprised 120 subjects and was separate from the first cohort of more than 500 subjects. The rearrangement links TRBV15 to TRBJ2-7, with 8 positions matching TRBD2. The sequenced material came from PBMCs. The origin of this receptor is a woman aged 18-29 years in good health and CMV-seronegative. The CDR3 DNA is TGTGCCACCAGCAGAGGGTCCCTCACTAGCGGCTACGAGCAGTACTTC. Protein product: CATSRGSLTSGYEQYF. The whole variable domain, filled in from reference TRBV15 and TRBJ2-7, reads DAMVIQNPRYQVTQFGKPVTLSCSQTLNHNVMYWYQQKSSQAPKLLFHYYDKDFNNEADTPDNFQSRRPNTSFCFLDIRSPGLGDTAMYLCATSRGSLTSGYEQYFGPGTRLTVT.